This T cell receptor beta chain was found in a study of T-cell reconstitution after alpha-beta-depleted transplantation in children. Whole-study results and caveats: The main origin of T-cell counts and diversity one year after transplant was newly produced T cells. It was reported that alpha-beta T cells came from several hundred expanded graft clones (about two months after transplant).

Unique molecular identifiers tagged the TCRbeta library. Each CDR3 protein gets one entry after TCRdb re-called the PCR reads with MiXCR. The table records around 490,000 distinct CDR3 sequences, over 10% of them present only once. Concerning this clonotype itself: Its cognate antigen is unknown.

The trim removed 3 bases at V and 5 bases at J, leaving 6 bases unmatched. The CDR3 is made up of 15 amino acids. Germline values: CDR1 KGHSH, CDR2 LQKENI. This sample comprised PBMCs, mostly from graft donor cells, obtained 180 days after TCRalphabeta/CD19-depleted stem cell transplant. This receptor was obtained from a female patient aged 2-15 years who had a stem cell transplant for aplastic anemia, so the T cells may come from the graft donor. This chain links TRBV18 with TRBJ2-1; 8 bases map to TRBD1. The CDR3 loop reads CASSPQGALNNEQFF. The CDR3 coding sequence is TGTGCCAGCTCACCGCAGGGGGCTCTAAACAATGAGCAGTTCTTC.